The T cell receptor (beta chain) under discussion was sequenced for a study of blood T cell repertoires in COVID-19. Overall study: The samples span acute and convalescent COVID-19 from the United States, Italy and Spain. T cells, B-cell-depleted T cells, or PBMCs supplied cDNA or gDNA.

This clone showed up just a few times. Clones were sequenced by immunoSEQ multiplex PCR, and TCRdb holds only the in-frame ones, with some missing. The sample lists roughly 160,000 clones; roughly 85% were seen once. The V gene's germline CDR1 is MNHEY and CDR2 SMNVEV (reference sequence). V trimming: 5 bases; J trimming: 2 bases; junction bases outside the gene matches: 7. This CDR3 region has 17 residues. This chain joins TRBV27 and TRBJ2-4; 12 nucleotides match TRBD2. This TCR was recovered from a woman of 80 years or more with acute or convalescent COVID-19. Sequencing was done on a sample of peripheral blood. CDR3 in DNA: TGTGCCAGCAGTGACAGACTAGCGGGGGTTCCCAAAAACATTCAGTACTTC. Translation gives CASSDRLAGVPKNIQYF.